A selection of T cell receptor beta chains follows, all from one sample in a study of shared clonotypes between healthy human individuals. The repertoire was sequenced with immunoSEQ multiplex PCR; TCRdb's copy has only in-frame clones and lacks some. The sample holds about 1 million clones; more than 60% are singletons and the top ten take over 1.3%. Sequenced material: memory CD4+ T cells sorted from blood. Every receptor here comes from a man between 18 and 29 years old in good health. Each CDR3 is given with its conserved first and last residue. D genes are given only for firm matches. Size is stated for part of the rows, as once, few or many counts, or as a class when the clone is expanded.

DNA: TGTGCCAGCACCCCTAATTTGGGCCCGGAGCTGTTTTTT; CDR3: CASTPNLGPELFF; V: TRBV2; J: TRBJ2-2; D: .; size: few
DNA: TGTGCCAGCAGTTATGGGCAGGGGGCCACTGAAGCTTTCTTT; CDR3: CASSYGQGATEAFF; V: TRBV6-5; J: TRBJ1-1; D: TRBD1; size: few
DNA: TGTGCCAGCAGCTTAGGACTAGCAAGGTCAGATACGCAGTATTTT; CDR3: CASSLGLARSDTQYF; V: TRBV7-2; J: TRBJ2-3; D: TRBD2; size: few
DNA: TGTGCCAGCAGCAAAGTCACACGGGCCAATTCACCCCTCCACTTT; CDR3: CASSKVTRANSPLHF; V: TRBV21-1; J: TRBJ1-6; D: .; size: .
DNA: TGTGCCAGCAGTGTATTGGAATCACAGGGGGCGTACTATGGCTACACCTTC; CDR3: CASSVLESQGAYYGYTF; V: TRBV6-1; J: TRBJ1-2; D: TRBD1; size: .
DNA: TGTGCCACCAGCGAGGGACTAGCGCCAGAGACCCAGTACTTC; CDR3: CATSEGLAPETQYF; V: TRBV15; J: TRBJ2-5; D: TRBD2; size: .
DNA: TGTGCCAGTTCGGATCTACAGGGATCGAACACTGAAGCTTTCTTT; CDR3: CASSDLQGSNTEAFF; V: TRBV19; J: TRBJ1-1; D: .; size: .
DNA: TGCGCCAGCAGCGAGGGGACAGACCCAAGATCACCCCTCCACTTT; CDR3: CASSEGTDPRSPLHF; V: TRBV5-1; J: TRBJ1-6; D: TRBD1; size: .
DNA: TGTGCCAGCAGCTTAGCAGGGGAGCCCTATGGCTACACCTTC; CDR3: CASSLAGEPYGYTF; V: TRBV7-6; J: TRBJ1-2; D: .; size: .
DNA: TGTGCCACCTCAACCCCGGGTACAGAGACCCAGTACTTC; CDR3: CATSTPGTETQYF; V: TRBV25-1; J: TRBJ2-5; D: .; size: .
DNA: TGCAGCGTTGGTGGGACAGGGGGGGTGGAAAAACTGTTTTTT; CDR3: CSVGGTGGVEKLFF; V: TRBV29-1; J: TRBJ1-4; D: TRBD1; size: .
DNA: TGTGCCAGCAGCCCCCTCACCACCATGAACACTGAAGCTTTCTTT; CDR3: CASSPLTTMNTEAFF; V: TRBV9; J: TRBJ1-1; D: .; size: few
DNA: TGTGCCAGCAGCCAACAGGGAGAGCCTGGAAACACCATATATTTT; CDR3: CASSQQGEPGNTIYF; V: TRBV6-5; J: TRBJ1-3; D: .; size: .
DNA: TGCGCCAGCAGCCAAGACACGGTGACTAGCGGGAGGCGCACAGATACGCAGTATTTT; CDR3: CASSQDTVTSGRRTDTQYF; V: TRBV4-3; J: TRBJ2-3; D: TRBD2; size: .
DNA: TGTGCCAGCTTCCAAAGCCAGGGGCCTAATGAAAAACTGTTTTTT; CDR3: CASFQSQGPNEKLFF; V: TRBV28; J: TRBJ1-4; D: .; size: .
DNA: TGCGCCAGCAGCTTGGTTCGGATTAATGAGCAGTTCTTC; CDR3: CASSLVRINEQFF; V: TRBV5-1; J: TRBJ2-1; D: .; size: .
DNA: TGTGCCAGCAGTTACTCCTTGACTAGCGGGAGTTACGAGCAGTACTTC; CDR3: CASSYSLTSGSYEQYF; V: TRBV6-5; J: TRBJ2-7; D: TRBD2; size: .
DNA: TGCGCCAGCAGTACAGGGTCAACTAATGAAAAACTGTTTTTT; CDR3: CASSTGSTNEKLFF; V: TRBV10-1; J: TRBJ1-4; D: .; size: .
DNA: TGTGCCATCGGGGAATACGAGCAGTACTTC; CDR3: CAIGEYEQYF; V: TRBV10-3; J: TRBJ2-7; D: .; size: .
DNA: TGCGCCAGCAGCCAAGACCTAGCACGCCATGAGCAGTTCTTC; CDR3: CASSQDLARHEQFF; V: TRBV4-1; J: TRBJ2-1; D: .; size: .
DNA: TGTGCCAGCAGCTTGGCTCCTCAGGGGGGGATTTTAAATGGCTACACCTTC; CDR3: CASSLAPQGGILNGYTF; V: TRBV5-4; J: TRBJ1-2; D: TRBD1; size: .
DNA: TGTGCCAGCAGTGGGGTCATCGCCGGATCACCCCTCCACTTT; CDR3: CASSGVIAGSPLHF; V: TRBV2; J: TRBJ1-6; D: .; size: .
DNA: TGTGCCATCAGTGATGGAGCAAGCTCCTACAATGAGCAGTTCTTC; CDR3: CAISDGASSYNEQFF; V: TRBV10-3; J: TRBJ2-1; D: .; size: few
DNA: TGTGCCTGGAGTGAAAGTTCACCCCTCCACTTT; CDR3: CAWSESSPLHF; V: TRBV30; J: TRBJ1-6; D: .; size: .
DNA: TGCGCCAGCAGCTTGGCCAGAGGGTTCACTGAAGCTTTCTTT; CDR3: CASSLARGFTEAFF; V: TRBV5-1; J: TRBJ1-1; D: .; size: .
DNA: TGTGCCAGCAGTGAACGCCCAGCGGGGGGAGGAGAGACCCAGTACTTC; CDR3: CASSERPAGGGETQYF; V: TRBV2; J: TRBJ2-5; D: TRBD2; size: .
DNA: TGTGCCAGCAGCTTGGGTAAAGGACCCCTCCACTTT; CDR3: CASSLGKGPLHF; V: TRBV5-8; J: TRBJ1-6; D: .; size: few
DNA: TGTGCCAGCAGCTTAAGGGGAGGGACAGCGAACACCGGGGAGCTGTTTTTT; CDR3: CASSLRGGTANTGELFF; V: TRBV7-9; J: TRBJ2-2; D: .; size: .
DNA: TGTGCCAGCAGGACGGAGGGCCCCGGAAAGGATACGCAGTATTTT; CDR3: CASRTEGPGKDTQYF; V: TRBV6-5; J: TRBJ2-3; D: .; size: .